These 31 T cell receptor beta chains were sequenced from one sample in a study of T cell responses to AZD1222 COVID-19 vaccine. The data were produced by immunoSEQ multiplex PCR, yet TCRdb's version contains in-frame clones alone and is incomplete. The sample shows around 100,000 clones, more than 85% of them seen only once. This material consisted of peripheral blood, taken on day 0 of AZD1222 vaccination. These TCRs come from an adult in good health.

The genes are TRBV2 and TRBJ2-1; 10 positions agree with TRBD2. V shed 9 bases and J 6 bases; nucleotides not matched to a gene: 14. The CDR3 runs to 16 residues. Per the germline V gene, CDR1 is SNHLY and CDR2 is FYNNEI. In DNA form, the CDR3 reads TGTGCCAGAAAGCAGGGAACAGCGGGAGGGTTCAATGAGCAGTTCTTC. It codes for CARKQGTAGGFNEQFF.

This sequence joins TRBV5-6 and TRBJ1-4, with D uncertain. Trimming cost V 2 bases and J 7 bases, with 12 bases left between them. Germline V gene sequence: CDR1 SGHDT, CDR2 YYEEEE. This CDR3 is 14 amino acids long. CDR3 in amino acids: CASSFPDGSEKLFF. The CDR3 nucleotides are TGTGCCAGCAGCTTTCCGGACGGCTCTGAAAAACTGTTTTTT.

The V call is TRBV29-1, the J call TRBJ1-2; 9 bases are a match to TRBD1. V shed 7 bases and J 1 base; nucleotides not matched to a gene: 4. From germline, CDR1 is SQVTM and CDR2 ANQGSEA. This CDR3 spans 13 amino acids. CDR3 DNA sequence: TGCAGCGCTCCGGGACAGGGTAACTATGGCTACACCTTC. It translates to CSAPGQGNYGYTF.

The rearrangement joins TRBV19 to TRBJ1-4, with 7 bases matching TRBD1. This CDR3 is built from 18 residues. Germline CDR1 and CDR2: LNHDA and SQIVND (reference sequence). The V gene end was trimmed by 3 bases and the J gene end by 2 bases; junction bases not matched to a gene: 12. CDR3 nucleotide sequence: TGTGCCAGTAGTATCAGGGGGTCGGGGAGGTCTACTAATGAAAAACTGTTTTTT. Translated, it gives CASSIRGSGRSTNEKLFF.

V gene TRBV19 combines with J gene TRBJ2-3, with D maybe TRBD2 (6 bases). Germline V CDR1 and CDR2: LNHDA, SQIVND (reference sequence). Deletions cut 5 bases from V and 2 bases from J, with 17 bases between. The CDR3 sequence is 16 residues long. The CDR3 nucleotides read TGTGCCAGTAGTTCCCGGGTCCCGGGAGACACAGATACGCAGTATTTT. It codes for CASSSRVPGDTDTQYF.

CDR3 protein: CASNKGGASNQPQHF. As DNA, the CDR3 is TGTGCCAGCAACAAGGGGGGGGCAAGCAATCAGCCCCAGCATTTT. The V call is TRBV2, the J call TRBJ1-5; tentative D call: TRBD1 (6 bases). The germline V gene has CDR1 SNHLY and CDR2 FYNNEI. Trimming stripped 7 bases from V and 1 base from J, with 14 bases between. The CDR3 extends over 15 amino acids.

V is TRBV3-1 (or the pseudogene TRBV3-2) and J is TRBJ2-3, with TRBD2 matching over 7 bases. With 0 bases clipped from V and 0 bases from J, the junction kept 12 bases outside the gene matches. CDR3 length: 19 amino acids. Germline loops: CDR1 LGHDT, CDR2 YNNKEL (reference sequence). The CDR3 nucleotides read TGTGCCAGCAGCCAAGATTTAGGGAGGGATAGCAGAAGCACAGATACGCAGTATTTT. Protein: CASSQDLGRDSRSTDTQYF.

The chain uses TRBV7-2 and TRBJ1-3, with D possibly being TRBD1 (6 bases). The V end was cut by 10 bases, the J end by 8 bases, with 18 bases between. CDR1 is SGHTA, CDR2 FQGNSA, per germline. The CDR3 runs to 13 residues. The DNA of the CDR3 is TGTGCCACCCGTTTGGGGGGCTGGGACACCATATATTTT. Protein sequence: CATRLGGWDTIYF.

On this clone: The junction departs from the called germline gene at one end, perhaps through a read error. The chain couples TRBV28 to TRBJ1-5, with 8 bases that match TRBD1. CDR3 size: 16 residues. Germline loops: CDR1 MDHEN, CDR2 SYDVKM. The CDR3 loop is CASRPSGTGSNQPQHF. CDR3 coding DNA: TGTGCCAGCAGACCGTCAGGGACAGGTAGCAATCAGCCTCAGCATTTT.

This sequence joins TRBV28 and TRBJ1-1, with no clear D. The length of the CDR3 is 12 residues. CDR1 MDHEN and CDR2 SYDVKM come from the germline V gene. Trimming removed 4 bases from V and 11 bases from J, with 14 bases in between. The CDR3 DNA is TGTGCCAGCAGTTCTAGTTCTTTCGGTGCTTTCTTT. Encoded protein: CASSSSSFGAFF.

This sequence joins TRBV7-8 and TRBJ2-3; D unresolved. The CDR3 runs to 15 residues. Germline CDR1 is SGHVS and CDR2 is FQNEAQ. Trimming left V 5 bases short and J 2 bases short, with 14 bases between. The CDR3 reads CASSDVAEPTDTQYF. The CDR3, as DNA: TGTGCCAGCAGCGACGTGGCGGAGCCCACAGATACGCAGTATTTT.

This chain joins TRBV20-1 and TRBJ2-1; D is uncertain. V gave up 4 bases and J gave up 6 bases, with 7 bases separating them. This CDR3 contains 11 residues. CDR1 and CDR2 (germline): DFQATT, SNEGSKA (reference sequence). The DNA for the CDR3 is TGCAGTGCTACACAGAGCAATGAGCAGTTCTTC. Its protein is CSATQSNEQFF.

The J gene is TRBJ1-6, the V gene TRBV5-1; no definite D call. V lost 2 bases and J lost 7, with 13 bases in between. Germline loops: CDR1 SGHRS, CDR2 YFSETQ. The CDR3 runs to 15 residues. This chain's CDR3 is CASSLGQPENSPLHF. The CDR3 nucleotides read TGCGCCAGCAGCTTAGGGCAGCCCGAGAATTCACCCCTCCACTTT.

The chain has TRBV21-1 and TRBJ2-3; TRBD2, the table's D call, lacks a check against the DNA. TRBV21-1 is a pseudogene locus. The CDR3 is 18 residues long. CDR3 protein: CASSKWGRTEAGSDTQYF. In DNA form, the CDR3 reads TGTGCCAGCAGCAAATGGGGGAGGACGGAGGCAGGGTCAGATACGCAGTATTTT.

This clone was found a few times. This chain connects TRBV19 to TRBJ1-2, with D perhaps TRBD1 (5 bases). CDR1 is LNHDA, CDR2 SQIVND, per germline (reference sequence). The V end was cut by 0 bases, the J end by 4 bases, with 6 bases between. This CDR3 comprises 13 residues. CDR3 nucleotides: TGTGCCAGTAGTATAGACAGGGTCTATGGCTACACCTTC. It codes for CASSIDRVYGYTF.

V is TRBV5-1 and J is TRBJ1-1, with D unclear. This CDR3 has 15 residues. The germline CDR1 and CDR2 sequences are SGHRS and YFSETQ. Trimming took off 3 bases at V and 1 base at J, with 13 bases between the two ends. The DNA of the CDR3 is TGCGCCAGCAGCTCTACGGACCGGACGAACACTGAAGCTTTCTTT. Protein product: CASSSTDRTNTEAFF.

This chain links TRBV19 with TRBJ2-5; D is perhaps TRBD1 or TRBD2 (5 bases each). CDR1 is LNHDA, CDR2 SQIVND, per germline (reference sequence). V dropped 3 bases and J dropped 5 bases, with 16 bases sitting between them. This CDR3 has 15 residues. This CDR3 reads CASSMGVGQVETQYF. The CDR3 nucleotides read TGTGCCAGTAGTATGGGGGTTGGGCAGGTGGAGACCCAGTACTTC.

This rearrangement joins TRBV20-1 to TRBJ2-1; D perhaps matches TRBD2 (5 bases). Trimming pared 6 bases from V and 7 bases from J, leaving 10 bases between. CDR1 is DFQATT and CDR2 is SNEGSKA in the germline V gene (reference sequence). This CDR3 region has 11 residues. The CDR3, as DNA: TGCAGTGCCCGGGGTCGGAATGAGCAGTTCTTC. This sequence encodes CSARGRNEQFF.

Notes on this clone: No DNA is shown, since the ends of the CDR3 on it are uncertain; the CDR3 is the one TCRdb lists. The rearrangement links TRBV12-3 or TRBV12-4 to TRBJ2-1; the table's D call TRBD2 went unverified against the DNA. With termini counted, the CDR3 has 12 amino acids. CDR3 loop: CASSWGGGSPFF.

V is TRBV7-3 and J is TRBJ2-2; 9 bases fit TRBD1. V shed 4 bases and J 4 bases; nucleotides not matched to a gene: 7. This CDR3 comprises 16 residues. CDR1 and CDR2 from the germline V gene are SGHTA and FQGTGA. Here the CDR3 DNA reads TGTGCCAGCAGCTCCGGGACAGGGCTAGTCACCGGGGAGCTGTTTTTT. Protein sequence: CASSSGTGLVTGELFF.

This chain uses TRBV7-3 with TRBJ2-3; D gene uncertain. V was trimmed by 1 base and J by 6 bases, leaving 8 bases between them. The length of the CDR3 is 13 residues. Germline CDR1 reads SGHTA; CDR2 reads FQGTGA. DNA for the CDR3: TGTGCCAGCAGCTTAATGATCACGGATACGCAGTATTTT. Protein sequence: CASSLMITDTQYF.

The chain links TRBV3-1 (or the pseudogene TRBV3-2) to TRBJ2-7, with D hard to call. The CDR3 runs to 13 residues. The germline CDR1 and CDR2 sequences are LGHDT and YNNKEL (reference sequence). V dropped 3 bases and J dropped 3 bases, with 9 bases sitting between them. CDR3 nucleotide sequence: TGTGCCAGCAGCCAGGCCGACAACTACGAGCAGTACTTC. It is translated as CASSQADNYEQYF.

The rearrangement links TRBV6-2 or TRBV6-3 to TRBJ2-1; no reliable D call. The CDR3 length is 11 residues. The V and J ends lost 1 base and 6 bases respectively, with 1 base between them. The V gene's germline CDR1 is MNHEY and CDR2 SVGEGT. CDR3: CASSYFNEQFF. CDR3 in DNA: TGTGCCAGCAGTTACTTCAATGAGCAGTTCTTC.

The chain employs TRBV28 and TRBJ2-7; the match to TRBD2 covers 8 bases. Germline trimming cut 5 bases from V and 0 bases from J; bases unmatched to any gene: 9. CDR3 size: 16 residues. CDR1 and CDR2 (germline): MDHEN, SYDVKM. The CDR3 loop is CASSPSGGRGSYEQYF. CDR3 in DNA: TGTGCCAGCAGTCCCTCGGGGGGGAGGGGCTCCTACGAGCAGTACTTC.

The chain links TRBV7-9 to TRBJ2-3; 8 nucleotides align to TRBD2. Germline lookup yields CDR1 SEHNR and CDR2 FQNEAQ (reference sequence). The ends lost 5 bases at V and 5 bases at J; junction bases unmatched: 6. The CDR3 length is 14 residues. CDR3 in DNA: TGTGCCAGCAGCCAGGGACTAGGCAAAGATACGCAGTATTTT. Protein: CASSQGLGKDTQYF.

The chain has TRBV24-1 and TRBJ2-4, with D possibly matching TRBD2 (6 bases). This CDR3 contains 13 residues. CDR1 is KGHDR, CDR2 SFDVKD, per germline. Trimming took off 10 bases at V and 3 bases at J, with 12 bases between the two ends. The CDR3 DNA sequence: TGTGCCACGACCGGGACTTTCAAAAACATTCAGTACTTC. Translation: CATTGTFKNIQYF.

The V and J genes are TRBV7-9 and TRBJ2-1; TRBD1 might be the D (6 bases). V lost 5 bases and J lost 5, with 16 bases in between. CDR1 SEHNR and CDR2 FQNEAQ come from the germline V gene (reference sequence). CDR3 length: 15 residues. CDR3 region: CASSKGGLGDNEQFF. CDR3 sequence (DNA): TGTGCCAGCAGCAAAGGGGGTTTAGGGGACAATGAGCAGTTCTTC.

This rearrangement joins TRBV30 to TRBJ1-4; D remains ambiguous. Germline assignment: CDR1 GTSNPN and CDR2 SVGIG (reference sequence). V was pared by 5 bases and J by 4 bases, with 14 bases between. This CDR3 region has 14 residues. The CDR3 region has the DNA TGTGCCTGGTGTCCAGGACCGCTTAATGAAAAACTGTTTTTT. Translation gives CAWCPGPLNEKLFF.

This sequence joins TRBV10-2 and TRBJ1-1; possible D gene TRBD1, 6 bases. In germline, CDR1 is WSHSY, CDR2 SAAADI. CDR3 length: 13 residues. V was cut by 4 bases and J by 3 bases, with 9 bases left in between. This CDR3 reads CASSVGGHTEAFF. The CDR3 DNA follows: TGCGCCAGCAGTGTCGGGGGGCACACTGAAGCTTTCTTT.

The chain employs TRBV20-1 and TRBJ2-2; D is ambiguous. This CDR3 is 15 amino acids long. Trimming stripped 3 bases from V and 0 bases from J, with 11 bases between. Germline V gene lookup returns CDR1 DFQATT and CDR2 SNEGSKA (reference sequence). The CDR3 loop reads CSASRGITNTGELFF. DNA for the CDR3: TGCAGTGCTAGTCGAGGTATTACGAACACCGGGGAGCTGTTTTTT.

The rearrangement joins TRBV30 to TRBJ1-4; no clear D. Trimming stripped 2 bases from V and 10 bases from J, with 8 bases between. CDR3 length: 11 amino acids. Germline values: CDR1 GTSNPN, CDR2 SVGIG (reference sequence). The CDR3 DNA follows: TGTGCCTGGAGTACCCCCCGAAAACTGTTTTTT. Translated, it gives CAWSTPRKLFF.